A single sample is the source of the 16 T cell receptor beta chains below, sequenced in a study of glioma-infiltrating T cells after dendritic cell vaccination. The assay was immunoSEQ multiplex PCR, and TCRdb's table has in-frame clones only and misses some. In the table there are approximately 90,000 clones, over 75% of which are singletons. The sequenced sample was blood, obtained before dendritic cell vaccination. These receptors came from a human donor with glioblastoma.

V is TRBV5-1 and J is TRBJ1-5; 8 nucleotides line up with TRBD1. V shed 2 bases and J 5 bases; nucleotides not matched to a gene: 3. Germline V gene sequence: CDR1 SGHRS, CDR2 YFSETQ. This CDR3 contains 14 residues. The CDR3 sequence is CASSFGQGDQPQHF. The CDR3 nucleotides are TGCGCCAGCAGCTTCGGACAGGGAGATCAGCCCCAGCATTTT.

The V gene is TRBV5-4, the J gene TRBJ2-2; 7 bases map to TRBD1. Germline V gene sequence: CDR1 SGHNT, CDR2 YYREEE (reference sequence). With 4 bases clipped from V and 0 bases from J, the junction kept 3 bases outside the gene matches. There are 15 residues in the CDR3. The CDR3 nucleotides read TGTGCCAGCAGCCCCAGGGGGACGAACACCGGGGAGCTGTTTTTT. This gives the protein CASSPRGTNTGELFF. Together with reference TRBV5-4 and TRBJ2-2, the CDR3 gives the full variable domain: ETGVTQSPTHLIKTRGQQVTLRCSSQSGHNTVSWYQQALGQGPQFIFQYYREEENGRGNFPPRFSGLQFPNYSSELNVNALELDDSALYLCASSPRGTNTGELFFGEGSRLTVL.

V is TRBV27 and J is TRBJ2-7; TRBD2 aligns across 7 bases. CDR3 length: 15 residues. The junction had 12 bases not matched to a gene; V was cut back by 8 bases and J by 2 bases. Germline CDR1 MNHEY, CDR2 SMNVEV (reference sequence). The CDR3: CASGLGLAVPYEQYF. CDR3 nucleotide sequence: TGTGCCAGCGGACTAGGGCTAGCGGTACCCTACGAGCAGTACTTC.

The chain combines TRBV6-6 with TRBJ1-4, with 7 bases matching TRBD1. From germline, CDR1 is MNHNY and CDR2 SVGAGI (reference sequence). The J segment lost 3 bases and the V segment lost 0 bases, leaving 1 base of the junction unmatched. The CDR3 loop spans 15 amino acids. CDR3 DNA: TGTGCCAGCAGTTACTCGACAGGGCCTAATGAAAAACTGTTTTTT. This gives the protein CASSYSTGPNEKLFF.

A word on this clone: The junction departs from the called germline gene at one end, perhaps through a read error. The gene calls are TRBV6-1 and TRBJ1-3, with TRBD1 as a possible D gene (6 bases). From germline, CDR1 is MNHNS and CDR2 SASEGT. There are 16 residues in the CDR3. The chain's CDR3 is CASNERRQGPGNTIYF. DNA of the CDR3: TGTGCCAGCAATGAAAGACGCCAGGGGCCTGGAAACACCATATATTTT.

The rearrangement links TRBV5-1 to TRBJ2-2, with D unresolved. This CDR3 has 14 amino acids. Germline CDR1 and CDR2: SGHRS and YFSETQ. V dropped 4 bases and J dropped 7 bases, with 14 bases sitting between them. The CDR3 DNA sequence: TGCGCCAGCAGCCCGGTCGAGATAAGCGGGGAGCTGTTTTTT. Protein sequence: CASSPVEISGELFF.

The V call is TRBV6-1, the J call TRBJ1-1; D gene uncertain. V was trimmed by 5 bases and J by 5 bases, leaving 12 bases between them. Per germline, CDR1 MNHNS and CDR2 SASEGT. This CDR3 has 13 amino acids. The CDR3 here is CASSLSLVTEAFF. In nucleotides, the CDR3 is TGTGCCAGCAGTTTAAGCCTGGTAACTGAAGCTTTCTTT.

The gene calls are TRBV5-1 and TRBJ2-2, with a weak D call TRBD1 (6 bases). The V gene's germline CDR1 is SGHRS and CDR2 YFSETQ. V was trimmed by 8 bases and J by 1 base, leaving 12 bases between them. This CDR3 comprises 14 residues. The DNA of the CDR3 is TGCGCCAGTACGACAGGAGAGAACACCGGGGAGCTGTTTTTT. Translation: CASTTGENTGELFF. Full variable domain (remainder filled in from reference TRBV5-1 and TRBJ2-2): KAGVTQTPRYLIKTRGQQVTLSCSPISGHRSVSWYQQTPGQGLQFLFEYFSETQRNKGNFPGRFSGRQFSNSRSEMNVSTLELGDSALYLCASTTGENTGELFFGEGSRLTVL.

The rearrangement links TRBV5-1 to TRBJ1-4; a possible D gene is TRBD1 (5 bases). Trimming took off 5 bases at V and 4 bases at J, with 12 bases between the two ends. The CDR3 consists of 14 residues. The germline V gene encodes CDR1 SGHRS and CDR2 YFSETQ. The CDR3 bases are TGCGCCAGCAGGGGGGGGAGTCATAATGAAAAACTGTTTTTT. It yields the protein CASRGGSHNEKLFF.

The CDR3 DNA reads as TGTGCCAGCAGGAGACTAGCGGGGCTCTACGAGCAGTACTTC. This sequence encodes CASRRLAGLYEQYF. The chain links TRBV6-5 to TRBJ2-7; 11 nucleotides match TRBD2. From germline, CDR1 is MNHEY and CDR2 SVGAGI. The CDR3 length is 14 residues. The V segment lost 6 bases and the J segment 3 bases; nucleotides outside the gene matches: 4.

Details on this clone: Compared with germline, one end of the junction differs, possibly owing to a read error. The chain has TRBV29-1 and TRBJ2-1, with TRBD2 matching over 7 bases. CDR3 size: 12 residues. Germline V lookup: CDR1 SQVTM, CDR2 ANQGSEA. DNA of the CDR3: TGCAGCGTCGAAGGACTAGGGAATGAGCAGTTCTTC. This translates into CSVEGLGNEQFF.

This sequence joins TRBV10-2 and TRBJ1-5, with 8 bases identical to TRBD1. From germline, CDR1 is WSHSY and CDR2 SAAADI. With 5 bases clipped from V and 4 bases from J, the junction kept 7 bases outside the gene matches. The CDR3 is made up of 15 amino acids. The CDR3: CASSLGQGGNQPQHF. CDR3 DNA: TGCGCCAGCAGTCTTGGACAGGGTGGGAATCAGCCCCAGCATTTT.

This clone was observed a few times. This chain uses TRBV5-1 with TRBJ2-3; 9 nucleotides agree with TRBD2. V lost 4 bases to trimming and J lost 6 bases; unmatched junction nucleotides: 12. The CDR3 runs 16 residues. Per germline, CDR1 SGHRS and CDR2 YFSETQ. CDR3 DNA: TGCGCCAGCAGCCCGGTGGAGCGGGGGGCATCGGATACGCAGTATTTT. Protein product: CASSPVERGASDTQYF.

The gene calls are TRBV5-4 and TRBJ1-3; TRBD1 might be the D (5 bases). V lost 4 bases, J lost 7 bases, and 18 bases lay in between. Germline V lookup: CDR1 SGHNT, CDR2 YYREEE (reference sequence). The CDR3 is made up of 15 amino acids. This CDR3 reads CASSLPGGRANTIYF. The CDR3 DNA sequence: TGTGCCAGCAGCCTTCCGGGTGGCAGGGCCAACACCATATATTTT.

The chain combines TRBV7-2 with TRBJ2-7; the match to TRBD2 covers 7 bases. The germline V gene encodes CDR1 SGHTA and CDR2 FQGNSA. Unmatched junction bases numbered 7, after V lost 5 bases and J lost 3 bases. This CDR3 region has 14 residues. In DNA, the CDR3 is TGTGCCAGCAGCCCAGGGCTAGCGGACTACGAGCAGTACTTC. The encoded protein is CASSPGLADYEQYF. Full variable domain (missing parts from reference TRBV7-2 and TRBJ2-7): GAGVSQSPSNKVTEKGKDVELRCDPISGHTALYWYRQSLGQGLEFLIYFQGNSAPDKSGLPSDRFSAERTGGSVSTLTIQRTQQEDSAVYLCASSPGLADYEQYFGPGTRLTVT.

The rearrangement joins TRBV6-5 to TRBJ1-6; tentative D call: TRBD1 (5 bases). CDR3 length equals 14 residues. V lost 4 bases, J lost 8 bases, and 12 bases lay in between. CDR1 is MNHEY and CDR2 is SVGAGI in the germline V gene. DNA for the CDR3: TGTGCCAGCAGTTTGGGGACTCGAGATTCACCCCTCCACTTT. It encodes CASSLGTRDSPLHF.